The 21 T cell receptor beta chains presented below share a single source sample, sequenced in a study of early T cells in non-severe SARS-CoV-2 infection. TCRdb used MiXCR to reprocess the 5' RACE reads, holding one entry per CDR3 protein. The data contain tens of thousands of distinct CDR3 sequences, about 6.1% of them singletons. Sequenced material: whole blood. All receptors derive from an adult who was a healthcare worker with PCR-confirmed SARS-CoV-2 infection or an uninfected control (not recorded which).

This clonotype was seen at least ten times. The CDR3 spells CASSQGRVGWTDTQYF. DNA for the CDR3: TGCGCCAGCAGCCAAGGCAGGGTCGGGTGGACAGATACGCAGTATTTT. V usage is TRBV4-1 and J usage is TRBJ2-3; TRBD1 is a possible D gene (5 bases). Trimming removed 1 base from V and 3 bases from J, with 14 bases in between. CDR3 size: 16 residues. CDR1 MGHRA and CDR2 YSYEKL come from the germline V gene.

J is TRBJ1-3 and V is TRBV7-2; 7 nucleotides align to TRBD1. Trimming removed 5 bases from V and 4 bases from J; junction bases left unmatched: 2. The CDR3 length is 13 residues. Germline V gene lookup returns CDR1 SGHTA and CDR2 FQGNSA. The CDR3 spells CASSLGQGNTIYF. The CDR3 coding sequence is TGTGCCAGCAGCCTGGGACAGGGAAACACCATATATTTT. The full variable domain, rest sourced from reference TRBV7-2 and TRBJ1-3, is GAGVSQSPSNKVTEKGKDVELRCDPISGHTALYWYRQSLGQGLEFLIYFQGNSAPDKSGLPSDRFSAERTGGSVSTLTIQRTQQEDSAVYLCASSLGQGNTIYFGEGSWLTVV.

Many counts were recorded for this clonotype. This chain joins TRBV11-2 and TRBJ1-1; D is undetermined. The CDR3 is 15 residues long. Germline CDR1 and CDR2: SGHAT and FQNNGV. V lost 5 bases, J lost 1 base, and 14 bases lay in between. In nucleotides, the CDR3 is TGTGCCAGCAGCCCCTTGGGCGGCAGGAACACTGAAGCTTTCTTT. Protein: CASSPLGGRNTEAFF.

The chain recombines TRBV20-1 with TRBJ2-2; D gene unclear. Germline CDR1 and CDR2: DFQATT and SNEGSKA (reference sequence). The CDR3 loop spans 15 amino acids. Trimming cost V 1 base and J 7 bases, with 16 bases left between them. CDR3 DNA: TGCAGTGCTAGAGTTGACAACTCGCCCTTCGGGGAGCTGTTTTTT. This translates into CSARVDNSPFGELFF.

Notes on this clonotype: A much larger clone sits a single nucleotide away, making a read error possible. The V call is TRBV3-1, the J call TRBJ2-1; 9 bases align to TRBD1. CDR3 size: 15 residues. Germline CDR1 reads LGHDT; CDR2 reads YNNKEL (reference sequence). The CDR3 loop reads CATSRGPGQGGEQFF. CDR3 in DNA: TGTGCCACCAGCCGAGGCCCGGGACAGGGAGGCGAGCAGTTCTTC.

This clonotype appeared many times. V and J are TRBV28 and TRBJ2-1; D is unresolved. The CDR3 length is 14 residues. The germline V gene encodes CDR1 MDHEN and CDR2 SYDVKM. With 6 bases removed from V and 7 bases from J, the gap between germline ends came to 16 bases. The CDR3 DNA reads as TGTGCCAGCAGCCAAGGGTTTTCCGTGAATGAGCAGTTCTTC. This translates into CASSQGFSVNEQFF.

This clonotype showed up many times. The J gene is TRBJ1-5, the V gene TRBV9; D remains ambiguous. This CDR3 is 15 amino acids long. Trimming took off 0 bases at V and 2 bases at J, with 9 bases between the two ends. The V gene's germline CDR1 is SGDLS and CDR2 YYNGEE. The CDR3 sequence: CASSVEGYGNQPQHF. The CDR3 DNA sequence: TGTGCCAGCAGCGTAGAAGGGTACGGCAATCAGCCCCAGCATTTT.

This clonotype was seen repeatedly, ten times or more. The J gene is TRBJ2-5, the V gene TRBV7-9; 8 bases line up with TRBD2. This CDR3 region has 17 residues. V was pared by 2 bases and J by 5 bases, with 13 bases of the junction left unmatched. Per the germline V gene, CDR1 is SEHNR and CDR2 is FQNEAQ (reference sequence). The CDR3 coding sequence is TGTGCCAGCAGCTTAAGCGGGAGAACCAACGTTGGGGAGACCCAGTACTTC. Translated, it gives CASSLSGRTNVGETQYF. Filled out from reference TRBV7-9 and TRBJ2-5, the complete variable domain reads DTGVSQNPRHKITKRGQNVTFRCDPISEHNRLYWYRQTLGQGPEFLTYFQNEAQLEKSRLLSDRFSAERPKGSFSTLEIQRTEQGDSAMYLCASSLSGRTNVGETQYFGPGTRLLVL.

At least ten counts were recorded for this clonotype. The V and J genes are TRBV5-8 and TRBJ2-7; no reliable D call. The germline gives CDR1 SGHTS, CDR2 YDEGEE. The CDR3 is made up of 11 amino acids. V was trimmed by 4 bases and J by 0 bases, leaving 2 bases between them. The CDR3 region has the DNA TGTGCCAGCAGCCCCTCCTACGAGCAGTACTTC. Encoded protein: CASSPSYEQYF.

Many counts were recorded for this clonotype. V and J are TRBV19 and TRBJ2-1, with 7 positions matching TRBD2. V was pared by 10 bases and J by 8 bases, with 11 bases of the junction left unmatched. Germline CDR1 is LNHDA and CDR2 is SQIVND (reference sequence). This CDR3 is built from 13 residues. CDR3 sequence (DNA): TGTGCCACCAAGAACCGTGGGGGGGATGAGCAGTTCTTC. Protein: CATKNRGGDEQFF.

This clonotype was picked up many times. The rearrangement joins TRBV27 to TRBJ2-1; D unclear. From germline, CDR1 is MNHEY and CDR2 SMNVEV (reference sequence). V shed 5 bases and J shed 7 bases, with 6 bases lying between them. This CDR3 region has 11 residues. The CDR3 sequence is CASSTWNEQFF. Written as DNA, the CDR3 is TGTGCCAGCAGTACATGGAATGAGCAGTTCTTC.

The genes are TRBV7-6 and TRBJ2-7; D possibly matches TRBD1 or TRBD2 (5 bases each). Trimming took 8 bases from V and 4 from J, leaving 21 bases between them. The CDR3 has 15 amino acids. Germline V gene data show CDR1 as SGHVS and CDR2 as FNYEAQ. The CDR3 DNA is TGTGCCAGCGGGGGACGGGACGGTCATTATTACGAGCAGTACTTC. Translation: CASGGRDGHYYEQYF.

This clonotype was recorded many times. The chain links TRBV3-1 to TRBJ2-4; 8 positions agree with TRBD2. The CDR3 is made up of 16 amino acids. The J segment lost 7 bases and the V segment lost 1 base, leaving 9 bases of the junction unmatched. CDR1 is LGHDT, CDR2 YNNKEL, per germline (reference sequence). The CDR3 nucleotides are TGTGCCAGCAGCCAAGTAGCGGGGCGCGAATGGAACATTCAGTACTTC. Translation: CASSQVAGREWNIQYF.

This clonotype has at least ten counts. The chain joins TRBV10-1 to TRBJ2-3; 7 positions agree with TRBD2. Germline V CDR1 and CDR2: WNHNN, SYGVQD (reference sequence). The CDR3 covers 17 residues. V dropped 6 bases and J dropped 2; count of bases not matched to a gene: 14. This chain's CDR3 is CASSPGGPLRNTDTQYF. Here the CDR3 DNA reads TGCGCCAGCAGCCCGGGAGGACCCCTGAGAAACACAGATACGCAGTATTTT.

This clonotype has a count of ten or more. For the CDR3, the DNA is TGTGCCAGCAGCCAAATGGCGGGAGTGACCGGGGAGCTGTTTTTT. Protein: CASSQMAGVTGELFF. V usage is TRBV3-1 and J usage is TRBJ2-2; TRBD2 matches 7 bases. Germline V gives CDR1 LGHDT, CDR2 YNNKEL (reference sequence). The junction had 5 bases not matched to a gene; V was cut back by 2 bases and J by 5 bases. This CDR3 contains 15 residues.

This clonotype is labeled as medium-sized. The chain is built from TRBV28 and TRBJ2-7; perhaps TRBD2 as D (5 bases). Trimming shortened V by 3 bases and J by 2 bases, and 11 bases separated the two germline ends. This CDR3 is built from 14 residues. CDR1 and CDR2 from the germline V gene are MDHEN and SYDVKM. In DNA, the CDR3 is TGTGCCAGCAGTTTCCGTGGGAGAGCCTACGAGCAGTACTTC. Translation gives CASSFRGRAYEQYF.

By frequency in the sample, this clonotype is large (0.1 to 1%). The rearrangement uses TRBV5-1 and TRBJ2-1, with TRBD2 matching 9 bases. Trimming took 0 bases from V and 10 from J; bases not matched to a gene: 8. The CDR3 runs 15 residues. CDR1 is SGHRS, CDR2 YFSETQ, per germline. CDR3 in amino acids: CASSLDPGLAGEQFF. CDR3 DNA: TGCGCCAGCAGCTTGGACCCGGGACTAGCTGGCGAGCAGTTCTTC.

This clonotype was detected many times. The chain joins TRBV9 to TRBJ2-1, with D possibly matching TRBD2 (7 bases). The V gene's germline CDR1 is SGDLS and CDR2 YYNGEE. There are 16 residues in the CDR3. Trimming cost V 0 bases and J 0 bases, with 10 bases left between them. The CDR3 DNA is TGTGCCAGCAGCGTAGTGGGGGGGCGCTCCTACAATGAGCAGTTCTTC. It specifies CASSVVGGRSYNEQFF.

This clonotype occurred a few times. The chain carries TRBV7-9 and TRBJ1-5; D unresolved. This CDR3 has 13 amino acids. Trimming removed 1 base from V and 5 bases from J, with 6 bases in between. From germline, CDR1 is SEHNR and CDR2 FQNEAQ (reference sequence). CDR3 coding DNA: TGTGCCAGCAGCTTAGGCGGGCATCAGCCCCAGCATTTT. Residues: CASSLGGHQPQHF.

This clonotype occurred many times. The CDR3 DNA is TGTGCCAGCAGCTACGGGGCCTCCTACGAGCAGTACTTC. Protein sequence: CASSYGASYEQYF. The rearrangement links TRBV7-2 to TRBJ2-7; the D call may be TRBD1 or TRBD2 (5 bases each). The V gene's germline CDR1 is SGHTA and CDR2 FQGNSA. V was pared by 4 bases and J by 0 bases, with 7 bases between. The CDR3 is 13 amino acids.

This chain joins TRBV2 and TRBJ1-5; D not certain. Germline values: CDR1 SNHLY, CDR2 FYNNEI. V lost 6 bases and J lost 2, with 14 bases in between. The length of the CDR3 is 15 residues. This CDR3 is CASSLEKEGNQPQHF. The CDR3 coding sequence is TGTGCCAGCAGCCTAGAAAAGGAGGGCAATCAGCCCCAGCATTTT.